This T cell receptor beta chain was identified during a study of CD8 T cells in ankylosing spondylitis. Notes on the study in general: Ankylosing spondylitis blood appeared to be characterized by a TCR beta motif of eight or nine highly homologous variants.

As concerns this clonotype: The target antigen is unknown.

For TCR beta, libraries came from quantitative 5'-RACE with molecular barcodes. TCRdb analysed the 5' RACE reads with MiXCR anew, one entry per CDR3 protein. The sample lists 670,000 or so distinct CDR3 sequences; around 20% were seen once. CDR1 SGHTA and CDR2 FQGNSA come from the germline V gene. V shed 5 bases, J shed 2 bases, and the junction held 8 bases outside the gene matches. The CDR3 loop spans 16 amino acids. The sequenced sample consisted of blood, either unsorted or a sorted T cell fraction (not recorded which). The clonotype originates from a male donor with ankylosing spondylitis. The chain has TRBV7-2 and TRBJ2-1; the match to TRBD2 covers 8 bases. The CDR3 sequence is CASSPPGRAAYNEQFF. As DNA, the CDR3 is TGTGCCAGCAGCCCCCCCGGGAGGGCCGCCTACAATGAGCAGTTCTTC.